The 27 T cell receptor beta chains listed next were all sequenced from one sample in a study of T cell responses to AZD1222 COVID-19 vaccine. TCRdb's copy holds only in-frame clones and misses some; the assay was immunoSEQ multiplex PCR. The sample lists some 150,000 clones, around nine tenths occurring once. The specimen was peripheral blood, collected on day 0 of AZD1222 vaccination. The receptor set was obtained from an adult in good health.

The table lists this clone with a count of one. CDR3 loop: CASSGVNARETQYF. The CDR3 DNA reads TGTGCCAGCAGTGGGGTCAACGCCCGGGAGACCCAGTACTTC. The gene calls are TRBV2 and TRBJ2-5; D is undetermined. This CDR3 has 14 residues. V was cut by 4 bases and J by 5 bases, with 14 bases left in between. CDR1 is SNHLY, CDR2 FYNNEI, per germline. The full variable domain, completed using reference TRBV2 and TRBJ2-5, is EPEVTQTPSHQVTQMGQEVILRCVPISNHLYFYWYRQILGQKVEFLVSFYNNEISEKSEIFDDQFSVERPDGSNFTLKIRSTKLEDSAMYFCASSGVNARETQYFGPGTRLLVL.

The J gene is TRBJ2-1, the V gene TRBV5-1; perhaps TRBD2 as D (6 bases). Germline V CDR1 and CDR2: SGHRS, YFSETQ. Trimming shortened V by 5 bases and J by 4 bases, and 16 bases separated the two germline ends. The CDR3 consists of 15 residues. The CDR3 spells CASRGSGSSYNEQFF. The DNA for the CDR3 is TGCGCCAGCAGGGGTAGCGGAAGTTCGTACAATGAGCAGTTCTTC.

This chain uses TRBV6-2 or TRBV6-3 with TRBJ2-7, with D perhaps matching TRBD1 or TRBD2 (5 bases each). CDR3 size: 15 residues. Per germline, CDR1 MNHEY and CDR2 SVGEGT. Between the trimmed V and J ends, which lost 6 bases and 2 bases, there was a span of 17 bases. CDR3 sequence (DNA): TGTGCCAGCAGCCTCTTCTCCGGGACCGCCTACGAGCAGTACTTC. This sequence encodes CASSLFSGTAYEQYF.

This clone appeared a single time. The rearrangement links TRBV7-9 to TRBJ1-2; D is unresolved. The CDR3 totals 11 residues. Trimming cost V 1 base and J 7 bases, with 4 bases left between them. CDR1 and CDR2 (germline): SEHNR, FQNEAQ (reference sequence). The CDR3 reads CASSLGGGYTF. Written as DNA, the CDR3 is TGTGCCAGCAGCTTAGGCGGTGGCTACACCTTC.

This clone was seen just once. The chain is built from TRBV28 and TRBJ2-7, with D possibly being TRBD1 (6 bases). The germline gives CDR1 MDHEN, CDR2 SYDVKM. The CDR3 runs to 16 residues. The V gene lost 5 bases and the J gene lost 2 bases, with 19 bases spanning the gap. This CDR3 reads CASSPGTTGGTYEQYF. DNA for the CDR3: TGTGCCAGCAGTCCCGGGACAACCGGCGGCACCTACGAGCAGTACTTC. The full variable domain, rest sourced from reference TRBV28 and TRBJ2-7, is DVKVTQSSRYLVKRTGEKVFLECVQDMDHENMFWYRQDPGLGLRLIYFSYDVKMKEKGDIPEGYSVSREKKERFSLILESASTNQTSMYLCASSPGTTGGTYEQYFGPGTRLTVT.

This chain's CDR3 is CASSPLGFGSYNEQFF. For the CDR3, the DNA is TGTGCCAGCAGCCCCTTAGGGTTCGGCTCCTACAATGAGCAGTTCTTC. The chain uses TRBV14 and TRBJ2-1; no clear D gene. Germline CDR1 is SGHDN and CDR2 is FVKESK. CDR3 length: 16 amino acids. V shed 4 bases and J shed 0 bases, with 13 bases lying between them.

The chain joins TRBV9 to TRBJ2-7; 9 nucleotides align to TRBD1. The CDR3 covers 15 residues. Germline V gene sequence: CDR1 SGDLS, CDR2 YYNGEE. Losses at the gene ends were 0 bases for V and 3 bases for J; bases not matched to a gene: 4. Here the CDR3 DNA reads TGTGCCAGCAGCGTAGATTGGACAGGGGACTACGAGCAGTACTTC. Protein product: CASSVDWTGDYEQYF.

In its sample, this clone was seen once. The chain couples TRBV28 to TRBJ1-4, with 8 bases matching TRBD1. This CDR3 contains 14 residues. V lost 6 bases to trimming and J lost 4 bases; unmatched junction nucleotides: 4. Germline CDR1 reads MDHEN; CDR2 reads SYDVKM. This CDR3 reads CASSSTGVNEKLFF. In nucleotides, the CDR3 is TGTGCCAGCAGCTCGACAGGGGTTAATGAAAAACTGTTTTTT.

In DNA form, the CDR3 reads TGTGCCAGCAGTTCCGTTAGCGGGTGGGGGACCCAGTACTTC. The encoded protein is CASSSVSGWGTQYF. The chain is built from TRBV28 and TRBJ2-5; 7 nucleotides match TRBD2. The CDR3 length is 14 residues. Germline V gene sequence: CDR1 MDHEN, CDR2 SYDVKM. V lost 4 bases, J lost 7 bases, and 9 bases stayed unmatched.

The J gene is TRBJ2-7, the V gene TRBV5-4, with 9 nucleotides matching TRBD2. CDR3 length: 15 residues. The germline V gene encodes CDR1 SGHNT and CDR2 YYREEE (reference sequence). Unmatched junction bases numbered 10, after V lost 5 bases and J lost 4 bases. Written as DNA, the CDR3 is TGTGCCAGCAGTGCTAGCGGGACTGTTGTGTACGAGCAGTACTTC. Protein product: CASSASGTVVYEQYF.

The chain couples TRBV6-5 to TRBJ1-5, with D tentatively TRBD1 (6 bases). This CDR3 spans 13 amino acids. V was clipped by 6 bases and J by 3 bases, with 9 bases between them. CDR1 and CDR2 (germline): MNHEY, SVGAGI. CDR3 region: CASRTGPNQPQHF. The CDR3 coding sequence is TGTGCCAGCAGGACAGGACCCAATCAGCCCCAGCATTTT.

The rearrangement joins TRBV25-1 to TRBJ2-1; 10 positions match TRBD2. V lost 2 bases and J lost 2; bases outside the gene matches: 3. The CDR3 loop spans 16 amino acids. Germline V gene sequence: CDR1 MGHDK, CDR2 SYGVNS. Here the CDR3 DNA reads TGTGCCAGCAGTGAAAGGACTAGCGGCACCTACAATGAGCAGTTCTTC. Translation: CASSERTSGTYNEQFF.

The chain carries TRBV9 and TRBJ1-1; TRBD1 matches 7 bases. This CDR3 spans 14 amino acids. Per the germline V gene, CDR1 is SGDLS and CDR2 is YYNGEE. With 4 bases clipped from V and 5 bases from J, the junction kept 8 bases outside the gene matches. The CDR3, as DNA: TGTGCCAGCAGCCCCCGACAGGGTCTTACTGAAGCTTTCTTT. Amino acid sequence: CASSPRQGLTEAFF.

As concerns this clone: Other DNA sequences of this sample code for an identical CDR3. This chain uses TRBV28 with TRBJ1-2; maybe TRBD1 (5 bases). The V end was cut by 3 bases, the J end by 4 bases, with 9 bases between. The CDR3 loop spans 13 amino acids. Germline loops: CDR1 MDHEN, CDR2 SYDVKM. CDR3 region: CASSLGGGYGYTF. The CDR3 DNA sequence: TGTGCCAGCAGTTTGGGGGGAGGCTATGGCTACACCTTC.

The chain has TRBV19 and TRBJ1-1, with unresolved D. In germline, CDR1 is LNHDA, CDR2 SQIVND (reference sequence). The CDR3 covers 15 residues. Trimming stripped 3 bases from V and 0 bases from J, with 11 bases between. CDR3 loop: CASSIPTRMNTEAFF. CDR3 bases: TGTGCCAGTAGTATCCCGACGCGCATGAACACTGAAGCTTTCTTT.

This chain links TRBV6-5 with TRBJ1-2; TRBD1 might be the D (6 bases). The CDR3 consists of 15 residues. Per germline, CDR1 MNHEY and CDR2 SVGAGI. V was clipped by 0 bases and J by 9 bases, with 17 bases between them. This chain's CDR3 is CASSYSHRDTARYTF. CDR3 DNA: TGTGCCAGCAGTTACTCACACAGGGATACTGCGCGCTACACCTTC.

The rearrangement uses TRBV7-9 and TRBJ2-1, with 7 bases lining up with TRBD1. Per the germline V gene, CDR1 is SEHNR and CDR2 is FQNEAQ (reference sequence). This CDR3 has 15 residues. Germline trimming cut 5 bases from V and 5 bases from J; bases unmatched to any gene: 9. The CDR3 region has the DNA TGTGCCAGCAGCCGAACACAGGGGACGGACAATGAGCAGTTCTTC. The encoded protein is CASSRTQGTDNEQFF. Together with reference TRBV7-9 and TRBJ2-1, the CDR3 gives the full variable domain: DTGVSQNPRHKITKRGQNVTFRCDPISEHNRLYWYRQTLGQGPEFLTYFQNEAQLEKSRLLSDRFSAERPKGSFSTLEIQRTEQGDSAMYLCASSRTQGTDNEQFFGPGTRLTVL.

This chain connects TRBV27 to TRBJ1-5; a weak D match, TRBD1 (6 bases). V was cut by 2 bases and J by 7 bases, with 9 bases left in between. CDR3 size: 13 residues. Germline V gene data show CDR1 as MNHEY and CDR2 as SMNVEV (reference sequence). CDR3 DNA sequence: TGTGCCAGCAGTTTACGGGGGCACCAGCCCCAGCATTTT. It translates to CASSLRGHQPQHF.

The CDR3 DNA sequence: TGTGCCAGCAGCAGGGGTCGGACAGGGTTTCTCTACGAGCAGTACTTC. It yields the protein CASSRGRTGFLYEQYF. This chain uses TRBV27 with TRBJ2-7; 8 bases agree with TRBD1. Germline values: CDR1 MNHEY, CDR2 SMNVEV (reference sequence). With V trimmed by 6 bases and J by 3 bases, 13 bases remained unmatched. The CDR3 is made up of 16 amino acids.

This clone came up once. The chain employs TRBV9 and TRBJ1-4; D unclear. V was trimmed by 0 bases and J by 2 bases, leaving 8 bases between them. The germline CDR1 and CDR2 sequences are SGDLS and YYNGEE. CDR3 size: 15 residues. This CDR3 reads CASSVGGGTNEKLFF. CDR3 DNA sequence: TGTGCCAGCAGCGTAGGCGGAGGGACTAATGAAAAACTGTTTTTT.

The V gene is TRBV3-1 (or the pseudogene TRBV3-2), the J gene TRBJ1-1; D uncertain. Germline values: CDR1 LGHDT, CDR2 YNNKEL (reference sequence). Trimming shortened V by 0 bases and J by 2 bases, and 10 bases separated the two germline ends. There are 15 residues in the CDR3. DNA of the CDR3: TGTGCCAGCAGCCAAGATCGTCCAGGCAACACTGAAGCTTTCTTT. Translated, it gives CASSQDRPGNTEAFF.

Worth noting for this clone: Different DNA sequences within this sample yield the same CDR3. V usage is TRBV28 and J usage is TRBJ1-4, with TRBD1 matching over 7 bases. The CDR3 is made up of 15 amino acids. The trim removed 5 bases at V and 0 bases at J, leaving 3 bases unmatched. The V gene's germline CDR1 is MDHEN and CDR2 SYDVKM. The CDR3 nucleotides are TGTGCCAGCAGTCTAACAGGGGCAACTAATGAAAAACTGTTTTTT. It translates to CASSLTGATNEKLFF.

This chain uses TRBV6-9 with TRBJ1-2, with 10 positions matching TRBD1. The CDR3 has 17 residues. V dropped 7 bases and J dropped 4; count of bases not matched to a gene: 15. Germline V lookup: CDR1 MNHGY, CDR2 SVAAGI. The CDR3 DNA follows: TGTGCCAGCAATTCTAACCCGGGACAGGGGACGCCCTATGGCTACACCTTC. Translating gives CASNSNPGQGTPYGYTF.

The chain joins TRBV7-2 to TRBJ2-7; 7 bases align to TRBD2. Germline lookup yields CDR1 SGHTA and CDR2 FQGNSA. The CDR3 is made up of 15 amino acids. Unmatched junction bases numbered 10, after V lost 5 bases and J lost 3 bases. The DNA for the CDR3 is TGTGCCAGCAGCGAACCCGCGGGAGCTTTCTACGAGCAGTACTTC. It specifies CASSEPAGAFYEQYF. Filled out from reference TRBV7-2 and TRBJ2-7, the complete variable domain reads GAGVSQSPSNKVTEKGKDVELRCDPISGHTALYWYRQSLGQGLEFLIYFQGNSAPDKSGLPSDRFSAERTGGSVSTLTIQRTQQEDSAVYLCASSEPAGAFYEQYFGPGTRLTVT.

J is TRBJ2-5 and V is TRBV9; 10 bases agree with TRBD2. The CDR3 is 17 amino acids. The trim removed 0 bases at V and 5 bases at J, leaving 10 bases unmatched. Germline assignment: CDR1 SGDLS and CDR2 YYNGEE. The CDR3 here is CASSVEGGLAGVETQYF. The CDR3 bases are TGTGCCAGCAGCGTAGAAGGGGGCCTAGCGGGAGTGGAGACCCAGTACTTC. The full variable domain, completed using reference TRBV9 and TRBJ2-5, is DSGVTQTPKHLITATGQRVTLRCSPRSGDLSVYWYQQSLDQGLQFLIQYYNGEERAKGNILERFSAQQFPDLHSELNLSSLELGDSALYFCASSVEGGLAGVETQYFGPGTRLLVL.

The chain has TRBV7-8 and TRBJ2-1, with 7 bases identical to TRBD2. J gave up 5 bases and V 1 base, and 11 bases lay outside the gene matches. Germline-derived CDR1 and CDR2 are SGHVS and FQNEAQ. The CDR3 spans 17 residues. This chain's CDR3 is CASSLGRGGSSDNEQFF. The CDR3 nucleotides are TGTGCCAGCAGCTTAGGTCGTGGCGGGAGTTCAGACAATGAGCAGTTCTTC.

This chain links TRBV5-5 with TRBJ1-5; D remains unclear. Germline CDR1 and CDR2: SGHKS and YYEKEE (reference sequence). V was clipped by 0 bases and J by 1 base, with 8 bases between them. The CDR3 has 15 residues. CDR3 nucleotide sequence: TGTGCCAGCAGCTTGGAAACGGGGAGCAATCAGCCCCAGCATTTT. This encodes CASSLETGSNQPQHF.